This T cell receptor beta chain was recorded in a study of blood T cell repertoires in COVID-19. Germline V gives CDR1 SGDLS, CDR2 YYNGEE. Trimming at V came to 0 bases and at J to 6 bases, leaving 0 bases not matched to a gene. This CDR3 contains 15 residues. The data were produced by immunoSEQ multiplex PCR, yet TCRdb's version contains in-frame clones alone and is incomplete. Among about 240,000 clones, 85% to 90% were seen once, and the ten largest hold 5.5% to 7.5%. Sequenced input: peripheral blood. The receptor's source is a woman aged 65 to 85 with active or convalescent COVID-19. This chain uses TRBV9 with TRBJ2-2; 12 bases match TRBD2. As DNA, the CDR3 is TGTGCCAGCAGCGTAGCTAGCGGGGGGGCCGGGGAGCTGTTTTTT. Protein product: CASSVASGGAGELFF. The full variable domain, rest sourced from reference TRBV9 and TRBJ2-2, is DSGVTQTPKHLITATGQRVTLRCSPRSGDLSVYWYQQSLDQGLQFLIQYYNGEERAKGNILERFSAQQFPDLHSELNLSSLELGDSALYFCASSVASGGAGELFFGEGSRLTVL.